A selection of T cell receptor beta chains follows, all from one sample in a study of spatial heterogeneity in lung cancer. TCRdb redid the calling of the 5' RACE reads with MiXCR, one entry per CDR3 protein. The table has some 15,000 distinct CDR3 sequences, approximately 7.5% seen once. Sequences were derived from PBMCs, sampled at surgery. Receptors were obtained from a female donor with early-stage non-small cell lung cancer. Both conserved end residues are part of each CDR3. The order of the fields is V gene, D gene, CDR3 protein. The D gene is left open where the match is weak.

>TRBV27|TRBD2
CASNSLAGRTDTQYF
>TRBV4-2|NA
CASSQEIGGANTEAFF
>TRBV27|NA
CASSLFKGGDEQFF
>TRBV6-5|NA
CASSLTHSTKQFF
>TRBV9|TRBD1
CASSQRDRDGYTF
>TRBV4-3|NA
CASSQVPSGFYGYTF
>TRBV10-3|NA
CAISNGGNTIYF
>TRBV6-2/TRBV6-3|TRBD2
CASSYSGTSGIYNEQFF
>TRBV15|TRBD2
CATSRGNSGSRDEQFF
>TRBV2|TRBD2
CASLYIGLVFETQYF
>TRBV7-9|TRBD2
CASTNPLAGRYNEQFF
>TRBV7-9|TRBD2
CASSLWIVSGKGETQYF
>TRBV28|TRBD2
CASSRGLAGSNEQFF
>TRBV19|TRBD1
CASSIVAGTGYNEQFF
>TRBV5-1|NA
CASSPGDGTTEGYTF
>TRBV7-6|NA
CASSPGVGTDTQYF
>TRBV27|TRBD1
CASSPYRGHNEQYF
>TRBV28|TRBD1
CASSLLPGQGDYEQYF
>TRBV20-1|NA
CSASPDHLLEEQYF
>TRBV28|NA
CASSSGTANGQFF
>TRBV6-1|TRBD1
CASSRDRGYEQYF
>TRBV20-1|NA
CSASNRLTNTEAFF
>TRBV5-1|NA
CASSSDSPEAFF
>TRBV5-1|NA
CATAFLVDETQYF
>TRBV5-4|NA
CASSQLGVSAGYTF
>TRBV6-5|NA
CASSYSTTNTGELFF
>TRBV19|NA
CASSIKAGLYSTEAFF
>TRBV20-1|TRBD2
CSPGGGRNYEQYF
>TRBV11-2|TRBD1
CASRRDREKDGELFF
>TRBV7-9|NA
CASSSDSGFYGYTF
>TRBV7-2|NA
CASSIRVGEQYF
>TRBV9|NA
CASSTESSGNTIYF
>TRBV6-5|NA
CASSRDPPGFGQPQHF
>TRBV7-9|NA
CASSLDPAYEQYF
>TRBV29-1|NA
CSVERLGGLSTDTQYF
>TRBV12-3/TRBV12-4|TRBD1
CASSPPRTGWGNTEAFF
>TRBV6-1|TRBD1
CASSFLGGQGTDTQYF
>TRBV5-1|NA
CASRTGTGSYEQYF
>TRBV10-3|NA
CAISELQGPNTEAFF
>TRBV20-1|TRBD1
CSARGTALFSSGNTIYF
>TRBV6-6|TRBD1
CATDRGDTGELFF
>TRBV14|NA
CASSQDLSRAYEQYF
>TRBV5-1|NA
CASTSLTTNAGSETQYF
>TRBV6-6|NA
CASSSSVEADTQYF
>TRBV28|NA
CASSSPATEEQYF
>TRBV9|TRBD1
CASTGTGNTEAFF
>TRBV6-4|TRBD2
CASHPGGASTDTQYF
>TRBV7-9|NA
CASSLVPQNQETQYF
>TRBV9|TRBD2
CASSVTAGHTDTQYF
>TRBV20-1|NA
CSGHDVPYGYTF
>TRBV19|NA
CASSPGEYYGYTF
>TRBV2|NA
CASRVMNTEAFF
>TRBV5-1|NA
CASSSLAGGENEQFF
>TRBV29-1|TRBD2
CSVLAGLGGDTQYF
>TRBV29-1|TRBD1
CSVSRTGEMNTEAFF
>TRBV27|NA
CASRIQETETQYF
>TRBV20-1|NA
CSARDPARGQPQHF
>TRBV12-3/TRBV12-4|NA
CASSSGKQYF
>TRBV4-3|TRBD1
CASSQEGTGLNYGYTF
>TRBV18|NA
CASSPPAGVHEQYF